These 9 T cell receptor beta chains originate from one sample sequenced in a study of post-analysis software for immune sequencing data. Findings and caveats of the study: Included in a set of roughly five TRBV segments more frequent in patients than controls were TRBV5-6, TRBV5-1 and TRBV20-1.

Their antigens remain unidentified. The TCR beta cDNA libraries contained unique molecular identifiers. TCRdb reprocessed the PCR reads via MiXCR and lists one record per CDR3 protein. The sample contains hundreds of thousands of distinct CDR3 sequences, about 32% of which appear only once. The sequencing sample was made of blood. Receptors were obtained from a girl aged 5-17 years with multiple sclerosis.

CDR3 bases: TGTGCCAGCAGCCAGCCCCTAGCGGGGCCAAATGAGCAGTTCTTC. Protein sequence: CASSQPLAGPNEQFF. This chain uses TRBV13 with TRBJ2-1; 9 bases are a match to TRBD2. J gave up 7 bases and V 5 bases, and 9 bases lay outside the gene matches. The germline CDR1 and CDR2 sequences are PRHDT and FYEKMQ (reference sequence). The CDR3 is 15 residues long.

Many counts were recorded for this clonotype. A junction end diverges from the germline sequence, so it may reflect a read error. CDR3 protein: CASSLAGGYYEQYF. The DNA for the CDR3 is TGTGCCAGCAGTTTAGCGGGAGGATACTACGAGCAGTACTTC. The chain is built from TRBV5-1 and TRBJ2-7, with 10 bases fitting TRBD2. Germline V gives CDR1 SGHRS, CDR2 YFSETQ. CDR3 length: 14 amino acids.

There are a few counts of this clonotype. The V gene is TRBV10-3, the J gene TRBJ2-3; D unclear. The germline V gene encodes CDR1 ENHRY and CDR2 SYGVKD. The CDR3 loop spans 14 amino acids. Trimming removed 0 bases at V and 2 bases at J, with 6 bases between. The CDR3 DNA reads TGTGCCATCAGTGAGTCGCGCTCCACAGATACGCAGTATTTT. Its protein is CAISESRSTDTQYF.

The V gene is TRBV9, the J gene TRBJ2-1, with 8 nucleotides matching TRBD2. The CDR3 spans 15 residues. V was pared by 4 bases and J by 4 bases, with 7 bases of the junction left unmatched. The germline V gene has CDR1 SGDLS and CDR2 YYNGEE. CDR3 in DNA: TGTGCCAGCAGCCCGTGGGCTAGCGGGTACAATGAGCAGTTCTTC. Translating gives CASSPWASGYNEQFF.

The chain links TRBV7-9 to TRBJ2-1; TRBD1 agrees at 7 bases. The V gene's germline CDR1 is SEHNR and CDR2 FQNEAQ (reference sequence). The V and J ends lost 5 bases and 1 base, in that order; junction bases with no gene match: 8. The length of the CDR3 is 16 residues. The CDR3 DNA reads TGTGCCAGCAGCGGGGGACAGCCGGTATCCTACAATGAGCAGTTCTTC. Protein sequence: CASSGGQPVSYNEQFF.

The rearrangement uses TRBV5-1 and TRBJ2-5; D remains ambiguous. Looked up from germline, CDR1 is SGHRS and CDR2 is YFSETQ. Deletions cut 4 bases from V and 4 bases from J, with 17 bases between. The CDR3 is 15 residues long. CDR3 sequence reads: CASSLGSASRETQYF. The CDR3 DNA reads as TGCGCCAGCAGCCTAGGAAGCGCATCCCGAGAGACCCAGTACTTC.

This chain joins TRBV27 and TRBJ1-6; no clear D. The CDR3 is 17 amino acids. CDR1 is MNHEY and CDR2 is SMNVEV in the germline V gene (reference sequence). Trimming pared 3 bases from V and 0 bases from J, leaving 12 bases between. CDR3 amino acids: CASSFLVPSSYNSPLHF. DNA for the CDR3: TGTGCCAGCAGTTTTCTGGTCCCGTCCTCCTATAATTCACCCCTCCACTTT.

The chain has TRBV7-8 and TRBJ1-1, with 10 bases aligning to TRBD1. The CDR3 is 17 amino acids. J was trimmed by 4 bases and V by 1 base; bases with no gene match: 9. From germline, CDR1 is SGHVS and CDR2 FQNEAQ. The CDR3 coding sequence is TGTGCCAGCAGCTTAGGCGCCTCGACAGGGGGCCGCACTGAAGCTTTCTTT. Translation: CASSLGASTGGRTEAFF.

The chain is built from TRBV6-2 or TRBV6-3 and TRBJ2-5, with 7 bases that match TRBD2. The CDR3 consists of 15 residues. Germline V gives CDR1 MNHEY, CDR2 SVGEGT. V was pared by 2 bases and J by 11 bases, with 14 bases of the junction left unmatched. The CDR3 reads CASSYGRGRDKKQYF. CDR3 DNA sequence: TGTGCCAGCAGTTACGGGCGGGGGAGAGACAAAAAGCAGTACTTC.